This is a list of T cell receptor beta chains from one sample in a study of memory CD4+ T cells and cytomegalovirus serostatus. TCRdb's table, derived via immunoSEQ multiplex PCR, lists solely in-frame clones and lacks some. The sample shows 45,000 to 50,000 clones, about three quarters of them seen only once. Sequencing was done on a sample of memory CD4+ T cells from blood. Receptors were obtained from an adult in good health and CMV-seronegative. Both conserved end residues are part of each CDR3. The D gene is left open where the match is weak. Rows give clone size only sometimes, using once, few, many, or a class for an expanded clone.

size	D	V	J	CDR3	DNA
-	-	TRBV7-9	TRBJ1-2	CASSLAGGRGLRGYGYTF	TGTGCCAGCAGCTTAGCAGGGGGACGGGGCCTACGCGGCTATGGCTACACCTTC
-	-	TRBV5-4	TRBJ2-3	CASSLLLAPVDTQYF	TGTGCCAGCAGCCTTCTACTAGCCCCGGTCGATACGCAGTATTTT
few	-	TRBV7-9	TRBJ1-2	CASSLVTGPHTF	TGTGCCAGCAGCTTAGTGACGGGGCCTCACACCTTC
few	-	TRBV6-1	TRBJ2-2	CASTPGQPNTGELFF	TGTGCCAGCACCCCGGGACAACCGAACACCGGGGAGCTGTTTTTT
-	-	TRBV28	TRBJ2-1	CASSLARTYNEQFF	TGTGCCAGCAGTTTGGCTAGAACCTACAATGAGCAGTTCTTC
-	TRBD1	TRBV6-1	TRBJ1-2	CASSERGQGAGGYTF	TGTGCCAGCAGTGAACGGGGACAGGGGGCGGGCGGCTACACCTTC
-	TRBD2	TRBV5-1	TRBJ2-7	CASSLTSGGYEQYF	TGCGCCAGCAGCCTGACTAGCGGGGGCTACGAGCAGTACTTC
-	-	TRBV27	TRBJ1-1	CASSLSNGGATAFF	TGTGCCAGCAGTTTATCGAACGGCGGAGCGACGGCTTTCTTT
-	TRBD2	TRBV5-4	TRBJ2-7	CASSSRTSGGIGEQYF	TGTGCCAGCAGCTCCCGCACTAGCGGGGGGATTGGGGAGCAGTACTTC
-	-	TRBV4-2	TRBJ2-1	CASSPGRGEQFF	TGTGCCAGCAGCCCGGGAAGGGGTGAGCAGTTCTTC
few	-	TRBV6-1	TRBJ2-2	CASSEPGSNTGELFF	TGTGCCAGCAGTGAACCAGGGTCGAACACCGGGGAGCTGTTTTTT
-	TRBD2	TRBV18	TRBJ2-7	CASSPAASGGRSYEQYF	TGTGCCAGCTCACCTGCGGCTAGCGGGGGCCGCTCCTACGAGCAGTACTTC
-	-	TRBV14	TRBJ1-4	CASSRTGFAEKLFF	TGTGCCAGCAGCCGAACAGGGTTTGCTGAAAAACTGTTTTTT
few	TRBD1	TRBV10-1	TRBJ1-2	CATQDRGHGYTF	TGCGCCACCCAAGACAGGGGACATGGCTACACCTTC